A selection of T cell receptor beta chains follows, all from one sample in a study of blood T cells in healthy people across ages. TCRdb called the 5' RACE reads again in MiXCR, with one record for every CDR3 protein. Among about 1.8 million distinct CDR3 sequences listed, around half were seen once. The specimen was blood. These receptors all come from a woman aged 40 to 55 in good health. Both conserved end residues are part of each CDR3. A D gene is named only where the DNA matches it firmly. Some rows mark clone size as missing; the rest say once, few, many or name a class of expanded clone.

V gene,D gene,CDR3 length,clone size,J gene,CDR3 DNA,CDR3 protein
TRBV24-1,TRBD1,14,few,TRBJ2-7,TGTGCCACCAGCGCCGGACAGGGGTCCTACGAGCAGTACTTC,CATSAGQGSYEQYF
TRBV7-9,TRBD1,16,-,TRBJ2-3,TGTGCCAGCAGCCCCGGAGAGGGACAGTTCACAGATACGCAGTATTTT,CASSPGEGQFTDTQYF
TRBV7-9,-,14,-,TRBJ2-5,TGTGCCAGCAGCTTACGGACAGAGCAAGAGACCCAGTACTTC,CASSLRTEQETQYF
TRBV25-1,TRBD1,22,-,TRBJ2-4,TGTGCCGGCAGTGAAATTCGTCGGGACAGGGGAGGGAAAATCCTAGCCAAAAACATTCAGTACTTC,CAGSEIRRDRGGKILAKNIQYF
TRBV7-9,TRBD1,14,once,TRBJ1-2,TGTGCCAGCAGCTCCCACCGACAGGGGGATGGCTACACCTTC,CASSSHRQGDGYTF
TRBV6-5,-,13,-,TRBJ2-7,TGTGCCAGCAGTTACCTGGGGAAGGACGAGCAGTACTTC,CASSYLGKDEQYF
TRBV3-1,TRBD2,13,few,TRBJ2-5,TGTGCCAGCAGTACTAGCGGACCGGAGACCCAGTACTTC,CASSTSGPETQYF
TRBV21-1,-,16,few,TRBJ2-3,TGTGCCAGCAGCGAGATCCGGGACAGGGGTCCAGATACGCAGTATTTT,CASSEIRDRGPDTQYF
TRBV3-1,TRBD1,13,-,TRBJ1-4,TGTGCCAGCTCGGACAGGGGGACTGAAAAACTGTTTTTT,CASSDRGTEKLFF
TRBV5-5,-,14,few,TRBJ2-7,TGTGCCAGCAGCCGGTCCGGCGGTACGTACGAGCAGTACTTC,CASSRSGGTYEQYF
TRBV7-2,-,14,-,TRBJ1-2,TGTGCCAGCACACATCCCGGGACCCACTATGGCTACACCTTC,CASTHPGTHYGYTF
TRBV5-6,TRBD1,16,-,TRBJ1-2,TGTGCCAGCAGCTTGCCAGGGGGGGCTACTAACTATGGCTACACCTTC,CASSLPGGATNYGYTF
TRBV4-3,TRBD1,15,-,TRBJ2-7,TGCGCCAGCAGCCATCCACACGGGACAGTCACCGAGCAGTACTTC,CASSHPHGTVTEQYF
TRBV6-2/TRBV6-3,TRBD2,16,-,TRBJ2-1,TGTGCCAGCAGGCAAACTAGCGGGGGGATGCGCAATGAGCAGTTCTTC,CASRQTSGGMRNEQFF
TRBV21-1,-,18,-,TRBJ1-4,TGTGCCAGCAGCAAATATCGGGATGACAGGGACGCTAATGAAAAACTGTTTTTT,CASSKYRDDRDANEKLFF
TRBV9,-,16,few,TRBJ2-5,TGTGCCAGCAGCCCCCCTCCTGCGACCCACCAAGAGACCCAGTACTTC,CASSPPPATHQETQYF
TRBV29-1,TRBD1,16,once,TRBJ1-1,TGCAGCGTTGACTCCCGGGACAGGGGATGGGCCACTGAAGCTTTCTTT,CSVDSRDRGWATEAFF
TRBV3-1,TRBD2,14,-,TRBJ2-5,TGTGCCAGCAGCCAAGCCGGGACTAGCAATGAGCAGTACTTC,CASSQAGTSNEQYF
TRBV20-1,TRBD2,13,-,TRBJ2-1,TGCAGTCAAGCGGGGGGCGCCTACAATGTGCAGTTCTTC,CSQAGGAYNVQFF
TRBV24-1,-,17,few,TRBJ2-3,TGTGCCACCAGTGATGTAGCGGGACAGGGTTTCACAGATACGCAGTATTTT,CATSDVAGQGFTDTQYF
TRBV6-5,-,12,many,TRBJ2-5,TGTGCCAGCAGTAACGGCTGGGAGACCCAGTACTTC,CASSNGWETQYF
TRBV4-1,-,20,few,TRBJ2-5,TGCGCCAGCAGCCGCCCGACTCCGGGACGGTCTGAACACGGGCAAGAGACCCAGTACTTC,CASSRPTPGRSEHGQETQYF
TRBV6-2/TRBV6-3,-,13,-,TRBJ1-1,TGTGCCAGCGGCAGGGTCTTCAACACTGAAGCTTTCTTT,CASGRVFNTEAFF
TRBV6-2/TRBV6-3,-,13,-,TRBJ2-7,TGTGCCAGCAGAAAACAGGGAGTTTACGAGCAGTACTTC,CASRKQGVYEQYF
TRBV5-1,TRBD1,15,-,TRBJ2-1,TGCGCCAGCAGCTTCGAACAGGGGTTATCCAATGAGCAGTTCTTC,CASSFEQGLSNEQFF
TRBV5-1,-,14,-,TRBJ2-1,TGCGCCAGCAGCTCGGAGGCAGCCTACAATGAGCAGTTCTTC,CASSSEAAYNEQFF
TRBV12-3/TRBV12-4,TRBD2,16,-,TRBJ2-3,TGTGCCAGCAGTGGACTAGCGGGACCCCTAACAGATACGCAGTATTTT,CASSGLAGPLTDTQYF
TRBV15,-,12,once,TRBJ2-3,TGTGCCACCAGCGTTAGGGGTGATACGCAGTATTTT,CATSVRGDTQYF
TRBV15,-,13,-,TRBJ1-6,TGTGCCACCAGCCCAAGGGCGGGTTCACCCCTCCACTTT,CATSPRAGSPLHF
TRBV4-1,-,17,-,TRBJ1-2,TGCGCCAGCAGCCAAGAAGGTTTCGACAGGACTAACTATGGCTACACCTTC,CASSQEGFDRTNYGYTF
TRBV28,TRBD1,17,-,TRBJ1-5,TGTGCCAGCAGTTGGAGGGGCAGGGGGCGCGGCAATCAGCCCCAGCATTTT,CASSWRGRGRGNQPQHF
TRBV28,-,14,-,TRBJ1-1,TGTGCCAGCAGGAGTCCCGGCTTGAACACTGAAGCTTTCTTT,CASRSPGLNTEAFF
TRBV7-9,-,16,-,TRBJ2-3,TGTGCCAGCAGCCCCTGGACTACCACTAGCACAGATACGCAGTATTTT,CASSPWTTTSTDTQYF
TRBV7-2,-,13,-,TRBJ1-1,TGTGCCAGCAGCCCCCGCCGGGCCCATGAAGCTTTCTTT,CASSPRRAHEAFF
TRBV5-1,-,17,-,TRBJ2-1,TGCGCCAGCAGCTTGCTTTCAACCCGGGGGACGTACAATGAGCAGTTCTTC,CASSLLSTRGTYNEQFF
TRBV4-3,TRBD1,15,few,TRBJ2-7,TGCGCCAGCAGCCACGGCAGGGGGATAGGCTACGAGCAGTACTTC,CASSHGRGIGYEQYF
TRBV7-2,-,16,-,TRBJ1-5,TGTGCCAGCAGCTTAGGGCGGGGGAACGGCCCGCAGCCCCAGCATTTT,CASSLGRGNGPQPQHF
TRBV4-1,TRBD1,19,few,TRBJ1-2,TGCGCCAGCAGCCAAGATCAGGTGTGGGACAGGGGGAAAACCTATGGCTACACCTTC,CASSQDQVWDRGKTYGYTF
TRBV28,-,15,-,TRBJ1-1,TGTGCCAGCATAGCGACAGGCCTTGTCGGCACTGAAGCTTTCTTT,CASIATGLVGTEAFF
TRBV14,-,14,few,TRBJ2-1,TGTGCCAGCAGCCAAGAGTTACGTACAAATGAGCAGTTCTTC,CASSQELRTNEQFF
TRBV27,-,14,-,TRBJ2-3,TGTGCCAGCAGGGCCCCTCGGTCCACAGATACGCAGTATTTT,CASRAPRSTDTQYF
TRBV4-3,-,14,many,TRBJ2-5,TGCGCCAGCAGCCCCCCGGGGGCCCAAGAGACCCAGTACTTC,CASSPPGAQETQYF
TRBV5-1,TRBD1,15,-,TRBJ2-1,TGCGCCAGCAGCGAAGGACAGGGACTTACCAATGAGCAGTTCTTC,CASSEGQGLTNEQFF
TRBV20-1,TRBD1,14,-,TRBJ2-3,TGCAGTGCTAGAGTACAGGGGAGCACAGATACGCAGTATTTT,CSARVQGSTDTQYF
TRBV13,-,16,few,TRBJ2-1,TGTGCCAGCAGCTGGGGGACTCCTAGCTCCTACAATGAGCAGTTCTTC,CASSWGTPSSYNEQFF
TRBV19,-,16,-,TRBJ2-2,TGTGCCAGTAGTATGTTAGGACTGTCGAACACCGGGGAGCTGTTTTTT,CASSMLGLSNTGELFF
TRBV15,-,17,-,TRBJ1-6,TGTGCCACCAGCAGAGATGGGGCAAAGGTTCAGAATTCACCCCTCCACTTT,CATSRDGAKVQNSPLHF
TRBV5-1,-,15,few,TRBJ2-3,TGCGCCAGCAGATTGGACAGATACAGCACAGATACGCAGTATTTT,CASRLDRYSTDTQYF
TRBV6-5,TRBD2,15,few,TRBJ2-7,TGTGCCAGCAGTCCCGGACTAGCCCGAACCTACGAGCAGTACTTC,CASSPGLARTYEQYF
TRBV14,TRBD1,19,-,TRBJ2-5,TGTGCCAGCAGCCAAGGGACAGGCAAAATTTCCCGAATACAAGAGACCCAGTACTTC,CASSQGTGKISRIQETQYF